Reported below is one T cell receptor (beta chain). The target of this receptor is not known. No base qualities exist here, and no much larger clone lies one base off it. In total, over 600 healthy bone marrow donors made up the cohort. At the time of sampling, all cohort members were nominally healthy, though unrecorded immune exposures were likely present. The donor was CMV seronegative and was included in the group of approximately 350 seronegative cohort members. Each donor provided a peripheral blood sample, and peripheral blood mononuclear cells were used for TCR beta sequencing. The Qiagen DNeasy Blood Extraction Kit was used to extract genomic DNA from the blood cell samples. This record comes from a study of cytomegalovirus exposure and HLA in healthy donors (dated by TCRdb to between 2016 and 2019). General notes on the study: An earlier analysis of 587 of the donors reported about 250 Gb of sequence data and 100 million to 130 million unique TCR beta sequences from about 200 million T cells. Of the approximately 400 genotyped donors, over 65% fell in the genetic ancestry cluster associated with self-reported Caucasian donors. High-throughput TCR immunosequencing, statistical association of individual TCRs with disease status, and machine learning were combined to predict cytomegalovirus infection status. Class I and class II HLA loci were covered by the typing at four-digit resolution. Rather than using new phenotypic data, the later analysis identified candidate immune exposures from TCR beta sequences and from how often those sequences occurred across donors. The study aimed to test whether signatures of past pathogen exposure could be identified by cataloging public T cell receptors. Across some 400 genotyped donors of the cohort, an average of roughly 250,000 unique TCR beta nucleotide sequences per donor were sequenced, and about a sixth of those sequences were non-productive. An earlier analysis of 587 of the donors applied high-throughput TCR beta sequencing to assess whether each TCR beta V gene segment acted as functional or pseudogenic. In a later analysis, previously published TCR beta repertoires from several hundred donors were re-analyzed and high-resolution HLA genotyping was added so that TCR occurrence patterns could be studied. All discovery cohort repertoires had been generated using a single sequencing platform. The study profiled the T cell repertoires of around 700 subjects by immunosequencing and related them to cytomegalovirus serostatus. Along with the 666-subject first cohort, a separate validation cohort of over a hundred different subjects was used. A later genetic analysis took genome-wide SNP genotypes for about 55% of the 666 donors and used that subset as a discovery cohort. Roughly five DR-DQ haplotypes were handled as single units for association and clustering, since linkage in the cohort was strong. Typing coverage varied by locus: about 629-630 donors for A, B, C, DRB1 and DQB1; more than 500 for DQA1; over 600 for DPA1; roughly 450 for DPB1. About 280 gigabases of sequencing data and 70 million to 95 million unique TCR sequences made up an early release that covered nearly 650 HLA-typed donors. Donor age, sex, ethnicity and CMV serostatus were collected together with the repertoire data. Findings and caveats that apply to the study as a whole: Assigning TCR associations to individual alleles was difficult when HLA alleles, especially DR and DQ, strongly co-occurred. A later genetic analysis reported fewer N-insertions in productive TCRs among donors in an Asian-associated ancestry cluster than the approximately 700-donor mean. In this cohort, only TCR beta chains were sequenced, and detectable features were limited by the absence of alpha or paired-chain data. HLA typing was unavailable for some donors at each locus, so association tests used only the typed subset. A further reported finding was that TCR beta sequences accurately predicted the HLA-A and HLA-B alleles for most subjects in the first cohort. Because counts were too low, roughly 18 rarely observed V segments, including chromosome 9 orphons, were left out of the earlier analysis of 587 of the donors. A later analysis found that HLA-associated TCR beta chains were more clonally expanded and had lower generation probabilities than equally common non-associated chains. In a later analysis, TCR association rates were found to vary across HLA loci, with the most associated TCRs seen for DRB1 alleles and the fewest for HLA-C alleles. Presence/absence analyses assumed roughly uniform sequencing depth across donors, an assumption that may not hold. It was suggested by the authors that the approach could potentially be generalized to other disease states and immunological phenotypes. In a later genetic analysis, a missense DCLRE1C variant was associated with V-gene and J-gene trimming of TCR beta chains, and the association was replicated in an independent cohort. In vitro tests confirmed that three of the cytomegalovirus-associated TCR beta chains recognize cytomegalovirus antigens. In a later analysis, about 16,000 TCR beta sequences were associated with specific HLA alleles at a false discovery rate of 0.05. Across donors, most TCR sequences were observed very rarely, whereas some public TCRs were present in many individuals. The classifier was reported to diagnose cytomegalovirus status with high specificity and sensitivity in both the original cohort and the validation cohort. In a later analysis, most CMV-associated TCR beta chains were found to appear HLA-restricted, with HLA associations seemingly driven largely by CMV exposure. Correlated functional status among segregating V segments might reflect linkage disequilibrium, but an unknown experimental factor could not be ruled out. A total of around 150 TCR beta chains were listed by the study as associated with cytomegalovirus. Because the 87-base-pair reads could not distinguish some IMGT-functional V segments, including TRBV6-2 and TRBV6-3, those segments were excluded. According to a later analysis, parvovirus B19, influenza, CMV and Epstein-Barr virus appeared linked to several top co-occurrence clusters. In an earlier analysis of 587 of the donors, most TCR beta V segments appeared in productive rearrangements about 87% or about 30% of the time, broadly matching IMGT annotations. The only immune exposure information available for the cohort was CMV serostatus. A group of highly shared sequence variants was considered likely to be a technical artifact of the sequencing pipeline.

CDR1 and CDR2, per the germline V gene (reference sequence), are SEHNR and FQNEAQ. Counted from cysteine to phenylalanine, this CDR3 has 15 amino acids. CDR3 DNA only is kept here, 45 bases in frame from base 1. V loses 5 bases, J loses 2 bases, and the germline ends lie 14 bases apart. The library came from the immunoSEQ multiplex PCR assay. A mixture of 60 forward primers for TCR Vbeta segments and 13 reverse primers for TCR Jbeta segments was used in the multiplex PCR. Amplification of the CDR3 region of rearranged TCR beta genes was performed with a multiplex PCR assay on genomic DNA. Amplified TCR beta libraries were sequenced as 87-base-pair reads on the Illumina HiSeq System. Regarding the original processing steps: A later analysis tallied 70 million to 100 million unique TCR beta chains across the 666 repertoires, and some 10 million of those chains were shared by two or more donors. Raw reads were error-corrected and collapsed into unique sequences by a nearest-neighbor algorithm in which closely related sequences were merged to remove PCR and sequencing errors. V, D and J gene segments were assigned by aligning CDR3 sequences to IMGT reference sequences. For a sequence to be retained, at least a six-nucleotide match to both a V gene segment and a J gene segment was required. A rearrangement counted as productive if the CDR3 had no stop codons and remained in frame with V and J, and every other rearrangement counted as non-productive. Following IMGT convention, CDR3 was defined as the stretch from the second conserved V-encoded cysteine to the conserved J-encoded phenylalanine. The earlier analysis of 500 to 650 of the donors excluded any sequence lacking an unambiguous match to a single V gene segment. An earlier analysis of 587 of the donors classified V segments as functional when productive rearrangements were above 56.7% and as segregating when the standard deviation between donors was above 5%. A statistical classification framework was built for diagnosing cytomegalovirus status from the catalog of TCR beta chain sequences. In a later analysis, V and J genes were assigned by comparing TCR nucleotide sequences against IMGT/GENE-DB human TR gene sequences. In a later analysis, CDR3 sequences and most-parsimonious VDJ recombination scenarios were assigned using the TCRdist pipeline. In a later analysis, each TCR beta chain was defined by its CDR3 amino acid sequence together with its V-gene family, and reads without a unique V-gene family were excluded. A later analysis removed 550 to 700 highly shared, low-generation-probability nucleotide sequences to deal with suspected cross-contamination and a sequencing artifact. In a later analysis, a clonal expansion index for each public chain was calculated from normalized within-repertoire ranks of inferred template counts. In a later analysis, generation probabilities were computed with a VDJ recombination model fitted to out-of-frame rearrangements, and the resulting probabilities were checked against IGoR. A later analysis scored TCR-TCR, TCR-HLA and TCR-CMV co-occurrence with hypergeometric tests, applying a repertoire-size bias correction to TCR pairs. False discovery rates were estimated in a later analysis by permuting HLA or CMV assignments 20 times. In a later analysis, co-occurring TCRs were grouped using DBSCAN, and TCRdist sequence similarity was added for clustering within HLA-allele-positive subsets. Repertoires with fewer than 30,000 or more than 120,000 public chains were left out of co-occurrence clustering, as were five repertoires with anomalous nucleotide sharing. Drawn from immuneACCESS, this table holds only the in-frame rearrangements with V and J called that TCRdb kept. Clones are partly lost; checked studies trace under half to an unresolved V gene and leave the rest unexplained. The DNA gave D and trimming, while V, J and clone size come from that table. This sample gives around 160,000 clones in total; approximately 80% of them show up just once. The ten largest clones add up to 1.4% of the sample.

The clonotype comes from a male donor in good health and CMV-seronegative. The V gene is TRBV7-9 and the J gene is TRBJ2-3, with TRBD1 as a weak D call on 5 bases. Specimen: PBMCs. The CDR3 here reads CASSPWGRATDTQYF. The nucleotide sequence reads as follows: TGTGCCAGCAGCCCTTGGGGCAGAGCCACAGATACGCAGTATTTT.